Listed below are T cell receptor beta chains from one sample, sequenced in a study of blood T cell repertoires in COVID-19. Produced via immunoSEQ multiplex PCR; TCRdb's table is partial and in-frame only. The sample shows some 68,000 clones, about 90% of them seen only once. Sequenced material: peripheral blood. Every receptor here comes from a man between 50 and 59 years old with COVID-19, enrolled during active disease. CDR3s include the opening cysteine and the closing phenylalanine or tryptophan. D genes are given only for firm matches. Clone size appears in some rows only: once, few, many, or a class for an expanded clone.

V	D	J	size	CDR3	DNA
TRBV20-1	NA	TRBJ2-3	NA	CSASGGLADSLTDTQYF	TGCAGTGCTAGTGGGGGGCTAGCGGACTCCCTCACAGATACGCAGTATTTT
TRBV25-1	NA	TRBJ1-2	NA	CASSEEWDSRYGYTF	TGTGCCAGCAGTGAGGAGTGGGACTCCCGCTATGGCTACACCTTC
TRBV29-1	TRBD1	TRBJ1-2	NA	CSVQQGGRYGYTF	TGCAGCGTGCAACAGGGGGGCCGGTATGGCTACACCTTC
TRBV10-3	TRBD2	TRBJ2-3	NA	CAISAREGLTDTQYF	TGTGCCATCAGTGCCCGGGAGGGCCTCACAGATACGCAGTATTTT
TRBV5-1	NA	TRBJ1-2	NA	CASGPSRTDYGYTF	TGCGCCAGCGGCCCCTCCCGGACAGACTATGGCTACACCTTC
TRBV7-2	NA	TRBJ1-2	once	CASSWERSGVIDGYTF	TGTGCCAGCAGCTGGGAGCGGTCGGGGGTTATTGATGGCTACACCTTC
TRBV2	NA	TRBJ1-1	NA	CASSLRAGVTEAFF	TGTGCCAGCAGCCTAAGGGCAGGGGTCACTGAAGCTTTCTTT
TRBV7-3	TRBD2	TRBJ2-3	NA	CASSLSAGGYDTQYF	TGTGCCAGCAGCTTATCGGCGGGAGGTTACGATACGCAGTATTTT
TRBV2	TRBD2	TRBJ2-1	few	CASSESTSGRRGNEQFF	TGTGCCAGCAGTGAATCCACTAGCGGGAGGAGGGGGAATGAGCAGTTCTTC
TRBV28	TRBD1	TRBJ1-3	NA	CASSRRGFRFGNTIYF	TGTGCCAGCAGCCGCAGGGGGTTTCGTTTCGGAAACACCATATATTTT
TRBV4-3	NA	TRBJ2-5	NA	CASSQTSTPKETQYF	TGCGCCAGCAGCCAAACTAGCACGCCAAAAGAGACCCAGTACTTC
TRBV18	NA	TRBJ2-5	NA	CASSPPSSQETQYF	TGTGCCAGCTCACCACCTAGCAGTCAAGAGACCCAGTACTTC
TRBV15	TRBD2	TRBJ2-1	once	CATSRGEGWLAEQFF	TGTGCCACCAGCAGAGGGGAGGGCTGGCTCGCTGAGCAGTTCTTC
TRBV5-1	NA	TRBJ2-2	NA	CASSSTGNTGELFF	TGCGCCAGCAGTTCGACAGGGAACACCGGGGAGCTGTTTTTT
TRBV4-3	TRBD2	TRBJ2-7	NA	CASSQDGTSDEQYF	TGCGCCAGCAGCCAAGATGGGACTAGCGACGAGCAGTACTTC
TRBV6-6	TRBD1	TRBJ1-6	NA	CASKPGTGRSPLHF	TGTGCCAGCAAGCCCGGGACAGGGCGTTCACCCCTCCACTTT
TRBV30	NA	TRBJ1-1	NA	CAWSPDHSQGKAFF	TGTGCCTGGAGTCCCGACCACAGCCAAGGCAAAGCTTTCTTT
TRBV18	TRBD1	TRBJ2-1	NA	CASSRGQGRNEQFF	TGTGCCAGCTCACGCGGACAGGGGAGGAATGAGCAGTTCTTC
TRBV28	NA	TRBJ1-2	NA	CASSPPRDGGYGYTF	TGTGCCAGCAGCCCCCCCCGGGACGGAGGGTATGGCTACACCTTC
TRBV7-6	NA	TRBJ1-2	NA	CASSFTDNYGYTF	TGTGCCAGCAGCTTTACAGATAACTATGGCTACACCTTC
TRBV3-1/TRBV3-2	NA	TRBJ2-3	NA	CASSQDQVRRADTQYF	TGTGCCAGCAGCCAAGATCAGGTCAGGAGGGCAGATACGCAGTATTTT
TRBV19	TRBD1	TRBJ2-7	NA	CATRTGTTYEQYF	TGTGCCACCCGGACAGGGACCACCTACGAGCAGTACTTC
TRBV28	NA	TRBJ2-4	NA	CASRPAGTLAKNIQYF	TGTGCCAGCAGGCCCGCAGGCACCCTAGCCAAAAACATTCAGTACTTC
TRBV6-6	TRBD1	TRBJ2-5	NA	CASRLRQGGGETQYF	TGTGCCAGCAGACTCCGACAGGGCGGTGGTGAGACCCAGTACTTC
TRBV15	NA	TRBJ2-1	NA	CATSRDTNLNEQFF	TGTGCCACCAGCAGAGACACTAACCTCAATGAGCAGTTCTTC
TRBV12-3/TRBV12-4	NA	TRBJ2-2	NA	CASGANTGELFF	TGTGCCAGCGGAGCGAACACCGGGGAGCTGTTTTTT
TRBV4-3	TRBD2	TRBJ2-7	NA	CASSQVLAGIYEQYF	TGCGCCAGCAGCCAAGTGTTAGCGGGAATCTACGAGCAGTACTTC
TRBV28	NA	TRBJ2-1	NA	CASGAVPTPYNEQFF	TGTGCCAGCGGGGCGGTTCCGACACCGTACAATGAGCAGTTCTTC
TRBV5-6	NA	TRBJ2-2	NA	CASRWDNANTGELFF	TGTGCCAGCAGGTGGGACAACGCGAACACCGGGGAGCTGTTTTTT
TRBV18	NA	TRBJ2-3	NA	CASSPTRTPSTDTQYF	TGTGCCAGCTCTCCAACCCGGACACCTAGCACAGATACGCAGTATTTT
TRBV2	TRBD1	TRBJ1-2	NA	CARRQGNYGYTF	TGTGCCAGAAGACAGGGTAACTATGGCTACACCTTC
TRBV4-1	NA	TRBJ2-3	NA	CASSPGRTTRTDTQYF	TGCGCCAGCAGCCCGGGAAGAACTACTCGGACAGATACGCAGTATTTT
TRBV30	TRBD1	TRBJ1-1	once	CAWRPGGAIEAFF	TGTGCCTGGAGACCAGGGGGCGCGATTGAAGCTTTCTTT
TRBV23-1	TRBD2	TRBJ2-1	NA	CARRTSSGNGYNEQFF	TGCGCCAGGAGGACCAGCAGCGGGAACGGTTACAATGAGCAGTTCTTC
TRBV5-1	TRBD1	TRBJ1-1	NA	CASSLLSDRVVTEAFF	TGCGCCAGCAGCCTCCTCTCTGACAGGGTAGTTACTGAAGCTTTCTTT
TRBV6-2/TRBV6-3	TRBD1	TRBJ2-7	NA	CASSLLTGGYYEQYF	TGTGCCAGCAGCCTACTCACAGGGGGCTATTACGAGCAGTACTTC
TRBV5-6	NA	TRBJ2-2	NA	CASSSPAGGASGAGELFF	TGTGCCAGCAGCTCGCCCGCAGGCGGGGCCAGCGGCGCCGGGGAGCTGTTTTTT
TRBV4-1	NA	TRBJ2-7	NA	CASSQDPGVGYEQYF	TGCGCCAGCAGCCAAGACCCGGGAGTGGGTTACGAGCAGTACTTC
TRBV4-2	TRBD1	TRBJ1-6	NA	CASSLTGSSSPLHF	TGTGCCAGCAGCCTGACAGGGAGTTCTTCACCCCTCCACTTT
TRBV11-2	TRBD1	TRBJ1-1	NA	CASSLDRDREAFF	TGTGCCAGCAGCTTAGATAGGGACAGAGAAGCTTTCTTT
TRBV30	NA	TRBJ2-2	NA	CAWMRVRTGELFF	TGTGCCTGGATGCGGGTGAGGACCGGGGAGCTGTTTTTT
TRBV7-2	NA	TRBJ2-3	NA	CASSLKIGSDTQYF	TGTGCCAGCAGCTTAAAGATCGGGTCAGATACGCAGTATTTT
TRBV5-4	TRBD1	TRBJ2-1	NA	CASSIQGAREYNEQFF	TGTGCCAGCAGCATTCAGGGGGCCAGGGAGTACAATGAGCAGTTCTTC
TRBV18	NA	TRBJ1-2	NA	CASSRGRTVDGYTF	TGTGCCAGCTCACGGGGCAGGACCGTAGATGGCTACACCTTC
TRBV6-2/TRBV6-3	NA	TRBJ2-2	once	CASSYGGSNTGELFF	TGTGCCAGCAGTTACGGGGGCTCAAACACCGGGGAGCTGTTTTTT
TRBV7-9	NA	TRBJ1-5	NA	CASSLPGQSNQPQHF	TGTGCCAGCAGCTTGCCTGGACAGAGCAATCAGCCCCAGCATTTT
TRBV2	TRBD2	TRBJ2-2	NA	CASSPSSGSVAGELFF	TGTGCCAGCAGCCCCTCCAGCGGGAGCGTCGCCGGGGAGCTGTTTTTT
TRBV15	NA	TRBJ2-7	NA	CATSRSGHPSPHEQYF	TGTGCCACCAGCAGATCCGGACACCCCTCACCTCACGAGCAGTACTTC
TRBV27	TRBD1	TRBJ1-2	once	CASSLSKGAGGYTF	TGTGCCAGCAGTTTAAGTAAGGGGGCGGGAGGCTACACCTTC
TRBV7-2	TRBD2	TRBJ2-7	NA	CASSLVSSGSPVQYF	TGTGCCAGCAGCTTAGTTTCTAGCGGGAGCCCCGTGCAGTACTTC
TRBV4-2	NA	TRBJ1-6	NA	CASSPEVAGVVRSPLHF	TGTGCCAGCAGCCCAGAGGTGGCCGGGGTGGTCCGTTCACCCCTCCACTTT
TRBV29-1	TRBD1	TRBJ1-4	NA	CSCRETGGEKLFF	TGCAGCTGCCGGGAAACAGGGGGTGAAAAACTGTTTTTT
TRBV19	NA	TRBJ1-2	NA	CASSQGQSPPLYGYTF	TGTGCCAGTAGCCAAGGACAGAGTCCCCCTCTCTATGGCTACACCTTC
TRBV6-6	NA	TRBJ1-2	NA	CASKNGGGEDGYTF	TGTGCCAGCAAAAACGGGGGAGGTGAAGATGGCTACACCTTC
TRBV19	TRBD2	TRBJ2-2	NA	CASSMGLADTGELFF	TGTGCCAGTAGTATGGGCCTAGCGGACACCGGGGAGCTGTTTTTT